This TCR beta chain emerged from a study of cytomegalovirus exposure and HLA in healthy donors. Overall study findings and caveats: The productive fraction for most TCR beta V segments was about 87% or about 30% in an earlier analysis. The classifier reportedly diagnosed cytomegalovirus status with high sensitivity and specificity. A link between a missense DCLRE1C variant and TCR beta V- and J-gene trimming emerged from a later analysis.

The CDR3 totals 15 residues. The V gene lost 2 bases and the J gene lost 4 bases, with 14 bases spanning the gap. Germline V gene sequence: CDR1 SGHNT, CDR2 YENEEA. Notes on this clone: Antigen unknown.

Primers: 60 Vbeta forward and 13 Jbeta reverse. This table comes from immunoSEQ multiplex PCR, and its TCRdb copy is limited to in-frame clones, with some not included. The sample has roughly 90,000 clones, and its top ten clones hold 15%. The rearrangement uses TRBV11-3 and TRBJ1-1; D might be TRBD1 (6 bases). Source material: PBMCs. This clonotype originated in a man in his fifties or sixties in good health and CMV-seropositive. CDR3 sequence (DNA): TGTGCCAGCAGCTTAACTTGGGGGGGCTCCACTGAAGCTTTCTTT. Translated: CASSLTWGGSTEAFF.